This TCR beta chain was recorded in a study of blood T cell repertoires in COVID-19. Looking at the study overall: There were acute and convalescent COVID-19 samples, and they came from the United States, Italy and Spain. In each case, the material was cDNA or gDNA derived from T cells, B-cell-depleted T cells, or PBMCs.

Sequenced by immunoSEQ multiplex PCR; TCRdb stores in-frame clones only, minus some. This table holds 200,000 or so clones, approximately 86% found once. The sample comprised peripheral blood. The source is a man aged 70-80 years with active or convalescent COVID-19.

The CDR3 region is CAISHREPYEQYF. The CDR3 bases are TGTGCCATCAGTCACAGGGAGCCCTACGAGCAGTACTTC. The rearrangement joins TRBV10-3 to TRBJ2-7; maybe TRBD1 (6 bases). Germline loops: CDR1 ENHRY, CDR2 SYGVKD. The CDR3 has 13 amino acids. Trimming stripped 5 bases from V and 2 bases from J, with 10 bases between.